In this sample, the clone carrying this T cell receptor beta chain turned up a few times. What it binds is not known. This sample's TCRbeta library carried unique molecular identifier barcodes. TCRdb fed the PCR reads into MiXCR, producing one record per CDR3 protein. The table has approximately 400,000 distinct CDR3 sequences, around 15% seen once. The sample is drawn from a study of T-cell reconstitution after alpha-beta-depleted transplantation in children. Study-level results: Surviving recipient cells, namely T cells and thymic progenitors, were the source of high day-60 TCRbeta diversity in some patients. It was reported that alpha-beta T cells came from several hundred expanded graft clones (about two months after transplant). A year post-transplant, T-cell counts and diversity derived mostly from newly produced T cells.

The ends were cut back, 3 bases at V and 4 bases at J, with 10 bases in the middle. The CDR3 length is 14 residues. Germline CDR1 reads MGHDK; CDR2 reads SYGVNS. The sequencing here drew on PBMCs, mostly from graft donor cells, taken 360 days after TCRalphabeta/CD19-depleted stem cell transplant. The TCR originated in a boy younger than two who had a stem cell transplant for Wiskott-Aldrich syndrome, so the T cells may come from the graft donor. This chain links TRBV25-1 with TRBJ2-1, with D possibly matching TRBD1 (5 bases). CDR3 sequence (DNA): TGTGCCAGCAGTGACCATGACAGATACAATGAGCAGTTCTTC. This translates into CASSDHDRYNEQFF.